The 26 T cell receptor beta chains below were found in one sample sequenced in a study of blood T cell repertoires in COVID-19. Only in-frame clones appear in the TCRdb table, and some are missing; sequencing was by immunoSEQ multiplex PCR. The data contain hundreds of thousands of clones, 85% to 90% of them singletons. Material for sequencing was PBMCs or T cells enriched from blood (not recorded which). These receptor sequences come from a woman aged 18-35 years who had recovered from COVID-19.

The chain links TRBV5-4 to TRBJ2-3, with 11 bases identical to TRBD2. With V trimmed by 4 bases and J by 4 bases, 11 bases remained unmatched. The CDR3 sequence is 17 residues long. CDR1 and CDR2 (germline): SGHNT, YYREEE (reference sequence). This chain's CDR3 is CASSPAGSGGASDTQYF. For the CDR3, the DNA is TGTGCCAGCAGCCCGGCAGGTAGCGGGGGGGCCTCAGATACGCAGTATTTT.

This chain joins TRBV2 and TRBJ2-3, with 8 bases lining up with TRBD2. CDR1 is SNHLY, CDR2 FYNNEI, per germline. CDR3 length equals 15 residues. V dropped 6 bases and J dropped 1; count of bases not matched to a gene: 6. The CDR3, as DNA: TGTGCCAGCAGAGCGATGACTAGCGGCACAGATACGCAGTATTTT. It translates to CASRAMTSGTDTQYF.

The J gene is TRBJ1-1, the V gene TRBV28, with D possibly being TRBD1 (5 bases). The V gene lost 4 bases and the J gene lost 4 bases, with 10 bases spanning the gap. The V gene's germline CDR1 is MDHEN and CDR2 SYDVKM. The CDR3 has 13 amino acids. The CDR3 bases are TGTGCCAGCAGTTCGCGGGGGTTCACTGAAGCTTTCTTT. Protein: CASSSRGFTEAFF.

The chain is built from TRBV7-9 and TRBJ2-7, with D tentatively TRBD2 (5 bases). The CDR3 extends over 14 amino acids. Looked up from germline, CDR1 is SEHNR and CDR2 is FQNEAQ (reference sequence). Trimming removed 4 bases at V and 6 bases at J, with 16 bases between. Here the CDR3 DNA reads TGTGCCAGCAGCTCCCGGGAAGATAACTCCGAGCAGTACTTC. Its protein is CASSSREDNSEQYF.

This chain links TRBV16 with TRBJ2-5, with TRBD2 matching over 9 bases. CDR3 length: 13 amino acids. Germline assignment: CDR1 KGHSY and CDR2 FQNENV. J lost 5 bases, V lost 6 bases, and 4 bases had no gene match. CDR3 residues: CASSRTSEETQYF. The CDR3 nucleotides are TGTGCCAGCAGTAGGACTAGCGAGGAGACCCAGTACTTC.

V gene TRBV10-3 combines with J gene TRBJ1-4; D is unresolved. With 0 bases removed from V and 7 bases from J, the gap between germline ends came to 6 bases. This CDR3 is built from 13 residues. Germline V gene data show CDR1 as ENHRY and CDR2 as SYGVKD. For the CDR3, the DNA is TGTGCCATCAGTGAGTCGATCAGTGAAAAACTGTTTTTT. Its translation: CAISESISEKLFF.

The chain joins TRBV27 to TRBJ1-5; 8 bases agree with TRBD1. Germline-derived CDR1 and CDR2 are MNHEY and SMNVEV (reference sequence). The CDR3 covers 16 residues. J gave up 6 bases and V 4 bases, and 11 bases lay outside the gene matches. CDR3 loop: CASSSSSRGRVQPQHF. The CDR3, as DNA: TGTGCCAGCAGTTCCTCCAGCAGGGGGCGCGTTCAGCCCCAGCATTTT.

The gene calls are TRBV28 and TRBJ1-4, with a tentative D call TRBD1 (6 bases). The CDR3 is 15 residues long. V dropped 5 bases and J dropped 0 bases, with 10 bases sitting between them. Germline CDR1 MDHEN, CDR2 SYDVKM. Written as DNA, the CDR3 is TGTGCCAGCAGTCTACAGGGCGCAACTAATGAAAAACTGTTTTTT. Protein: CASSLQGATNEKLFF.

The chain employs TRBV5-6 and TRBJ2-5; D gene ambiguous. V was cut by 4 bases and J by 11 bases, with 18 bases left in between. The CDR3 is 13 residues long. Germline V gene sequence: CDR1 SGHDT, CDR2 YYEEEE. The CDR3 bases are TGTGCCAGCAGCCCCTCGAGCATCGAATCTCAGTACTTC. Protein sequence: CASSPSSIESQYF.

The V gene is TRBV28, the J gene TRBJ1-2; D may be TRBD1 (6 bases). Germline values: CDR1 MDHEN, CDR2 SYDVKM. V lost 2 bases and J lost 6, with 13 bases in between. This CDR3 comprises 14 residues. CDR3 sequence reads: CASSLGRGLHGYTF. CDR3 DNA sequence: TGTGCCAGCAGTTTAGGCAGGGGCCTTCATGGCTACACCTTC.

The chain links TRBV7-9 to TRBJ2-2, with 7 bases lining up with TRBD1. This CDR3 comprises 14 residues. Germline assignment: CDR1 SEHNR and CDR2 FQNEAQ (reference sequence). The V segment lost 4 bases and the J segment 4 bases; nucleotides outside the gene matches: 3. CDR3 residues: CASSSTGVTGELFF. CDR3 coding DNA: TGTGCCAGCAGCTCAACAGGGGTCACCGGGGAGCTGTTTTTT.

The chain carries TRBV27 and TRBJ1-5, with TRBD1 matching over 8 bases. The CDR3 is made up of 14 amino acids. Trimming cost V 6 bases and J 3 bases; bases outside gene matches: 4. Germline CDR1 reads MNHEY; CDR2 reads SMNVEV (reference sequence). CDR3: CASRNRGDNQPQHF. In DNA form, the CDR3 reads TGTGCCAGCAGAAACAGGGGGGACAATCAGCCCCAGCATTTT.

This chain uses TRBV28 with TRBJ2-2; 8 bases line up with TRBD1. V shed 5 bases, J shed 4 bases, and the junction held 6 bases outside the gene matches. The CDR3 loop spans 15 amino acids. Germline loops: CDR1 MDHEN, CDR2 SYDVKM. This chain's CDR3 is CASSPQGARTGELFF. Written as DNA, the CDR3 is TGTGCCAGCAGTCCCCAGGGGGCGCGCACCGGGGAGCTGTTTTTT.

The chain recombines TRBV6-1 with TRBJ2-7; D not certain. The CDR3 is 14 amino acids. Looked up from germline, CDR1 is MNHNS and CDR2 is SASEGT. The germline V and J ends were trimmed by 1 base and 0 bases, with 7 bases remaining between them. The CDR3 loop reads CASSEEQNSYEQYF. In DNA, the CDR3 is TGTGCCAGCAGTGAAGAACAGAACTCCTACGAGCAGTACTTC.

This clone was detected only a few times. Written as DNA, the CDR3 is TGTGCCAGCAGTTTCCCAGAGGTGAACACTGAAGCTTTCTTT. This gives the protein CASSFPEVNTEAFF. J is TRBJ1-1 and V is TRBV6-5; no definite D call. Germline CDR1 MNHEY, CDR2 SVGAGI. V lost 4 bases and J lost 0, with 9 bases in between. The CDR3 consists of 14 residues.

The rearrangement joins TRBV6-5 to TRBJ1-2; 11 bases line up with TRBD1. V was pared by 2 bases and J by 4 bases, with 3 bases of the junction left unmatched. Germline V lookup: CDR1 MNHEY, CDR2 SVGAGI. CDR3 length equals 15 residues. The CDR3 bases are TGTGCCAGCAGTTACGCCGGGACAGGGGGCTATGGCTACACCTTC. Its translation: CASSYAGTGGYGYTF.

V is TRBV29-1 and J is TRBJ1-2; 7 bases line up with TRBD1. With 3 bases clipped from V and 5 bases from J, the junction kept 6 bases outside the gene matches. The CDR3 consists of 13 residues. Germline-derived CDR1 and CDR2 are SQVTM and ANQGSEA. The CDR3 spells CSVDGRDSYGYTF. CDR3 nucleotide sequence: TGCAGCGTTGACGGCCGGGACAGTTATGGCTACACCTTC.

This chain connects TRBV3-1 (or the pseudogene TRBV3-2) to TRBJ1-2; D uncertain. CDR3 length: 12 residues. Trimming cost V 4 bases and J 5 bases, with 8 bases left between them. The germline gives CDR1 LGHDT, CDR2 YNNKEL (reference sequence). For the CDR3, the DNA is TGTGCCAGCAGCCTTCAGGCTTATGGCTACACCTTC. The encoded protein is CASSLQAYGYTF.

CDR3 DNA sequence: TGTGCCAGCAGTTTAGGGACCGGGACTCGGAATTCACCCCTCCACTTT. As protein: CASSLGTGTRNSPLHF. The chain is built from TRBV27 and TRBJ1-6, with D maybe TRBD1 (5 bases). In germline, CDR1 is MNHEY, CDR2 SMNVEV (reference sequence). The CDR3 loop spans 16 amino acids. Trimming shortened V by 2 bases and J by 7 bases, and 15 bases separated the two germline ends.

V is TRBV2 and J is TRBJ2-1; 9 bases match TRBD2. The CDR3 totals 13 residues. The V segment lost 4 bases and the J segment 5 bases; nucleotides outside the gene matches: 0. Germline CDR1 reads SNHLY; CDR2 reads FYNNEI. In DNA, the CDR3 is TGTGCCAGCAGTGGACTAGCGGACAATGAGCAGTTCTTC. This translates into CASSGLADNEQFF.

The CDR3 DNA sequence: TGTGCCAGCAGCATGGGGGCTAGCGGCTACACCTTC. Translated, it gives CASSMGASGYTF. The chain uses TRBV21-1 and TRBJ1-2; no DNA check was done on the table's D call, TRBD1. TRBV21-1 is labeled a pseudogene. This CDR3 spans 12 amino acids.

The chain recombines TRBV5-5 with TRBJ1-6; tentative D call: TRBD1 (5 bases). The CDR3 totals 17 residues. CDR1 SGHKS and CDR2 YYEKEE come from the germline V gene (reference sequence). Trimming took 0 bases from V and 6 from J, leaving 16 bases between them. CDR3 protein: CASSLAIGTGPNSPLHF. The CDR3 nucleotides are TGTGCCAGCAGCTTGGCCATAGGCACAGGACCTAATTCACCCCTCCACTTT.

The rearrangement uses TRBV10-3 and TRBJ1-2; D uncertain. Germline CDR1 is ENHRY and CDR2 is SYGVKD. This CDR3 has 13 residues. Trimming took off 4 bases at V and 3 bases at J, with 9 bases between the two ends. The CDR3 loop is CAISGARDYGYTF. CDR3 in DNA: TGTGCCATCAGTGGAGCCCGGGACTATGGCTACACCTTC.

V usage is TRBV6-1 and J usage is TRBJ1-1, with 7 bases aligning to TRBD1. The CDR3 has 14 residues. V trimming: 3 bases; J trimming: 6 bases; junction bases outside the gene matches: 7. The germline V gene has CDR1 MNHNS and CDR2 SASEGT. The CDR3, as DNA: TGTGCCAGCAGTGAGGGGGTCAGGGGGTCTGAAGCTTTCTTT. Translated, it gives CASSEGVRGSEAFF.

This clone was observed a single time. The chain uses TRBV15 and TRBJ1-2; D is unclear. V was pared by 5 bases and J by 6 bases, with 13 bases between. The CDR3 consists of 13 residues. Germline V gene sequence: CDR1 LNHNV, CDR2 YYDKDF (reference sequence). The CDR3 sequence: CATSPLRSDGYTF. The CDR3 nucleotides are TGTGCCACCAGCCCTCTCAGGTCGGATGGCTACACCTTC.

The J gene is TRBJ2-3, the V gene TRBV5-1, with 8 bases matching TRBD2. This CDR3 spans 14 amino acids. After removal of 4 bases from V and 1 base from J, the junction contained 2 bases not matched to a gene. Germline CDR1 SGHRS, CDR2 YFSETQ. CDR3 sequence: CASSQRGRTDTQYF. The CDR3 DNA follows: TGCGCCAGCAGCCAGCGGGGGCGCACAGATACGCAGTATTTT.